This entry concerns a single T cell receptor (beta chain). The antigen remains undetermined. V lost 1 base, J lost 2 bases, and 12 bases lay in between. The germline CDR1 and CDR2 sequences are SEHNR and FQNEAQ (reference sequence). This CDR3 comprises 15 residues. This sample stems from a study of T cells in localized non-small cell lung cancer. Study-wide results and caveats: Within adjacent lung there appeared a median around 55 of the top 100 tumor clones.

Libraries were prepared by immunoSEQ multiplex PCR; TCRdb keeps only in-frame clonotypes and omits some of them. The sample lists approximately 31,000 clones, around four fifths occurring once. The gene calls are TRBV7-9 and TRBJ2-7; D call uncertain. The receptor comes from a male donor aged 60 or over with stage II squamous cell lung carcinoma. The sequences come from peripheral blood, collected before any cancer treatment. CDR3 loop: CASSLEQAKPYEQYF. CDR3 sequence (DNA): TGTGCCAGCAGCTTAGAGCAGGCGAAGCCCTACGAGCAGTACTTC. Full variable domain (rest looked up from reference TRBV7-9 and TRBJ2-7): DTGVSQNPRHKITKRGQNVTFRCDPISEHNRLYWYRQTLGQGPEFLTYFQNEAQLEKSRLLSDRFSAERPKGSFSTLEIQRTEQGDSAMYLCASSLEQAKPYEQYFGPGTRLTVT.